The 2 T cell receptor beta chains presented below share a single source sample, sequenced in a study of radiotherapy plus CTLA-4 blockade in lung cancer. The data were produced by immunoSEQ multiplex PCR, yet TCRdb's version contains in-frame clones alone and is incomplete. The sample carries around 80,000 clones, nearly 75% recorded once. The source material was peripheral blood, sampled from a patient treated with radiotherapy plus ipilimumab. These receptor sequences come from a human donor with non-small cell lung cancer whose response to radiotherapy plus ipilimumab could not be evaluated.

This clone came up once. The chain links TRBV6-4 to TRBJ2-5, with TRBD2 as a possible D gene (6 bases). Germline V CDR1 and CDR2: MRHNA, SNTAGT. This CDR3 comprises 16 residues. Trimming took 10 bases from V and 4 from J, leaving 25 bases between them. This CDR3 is CAITGTPLFGGETQYF. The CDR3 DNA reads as TGTGCCATCACCGGGACCCCTCTTTTCGGGGGAGAGACCCAGTACTTC.

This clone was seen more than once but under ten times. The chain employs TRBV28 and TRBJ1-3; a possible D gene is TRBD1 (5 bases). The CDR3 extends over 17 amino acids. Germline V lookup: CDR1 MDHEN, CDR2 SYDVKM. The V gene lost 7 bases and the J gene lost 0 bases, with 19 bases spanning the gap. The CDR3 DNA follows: TGTGCCAGCAAAGGGCTTTGGAGACAGAGCTCTGGAAACACCATATATTTT. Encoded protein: CASKGLWRQSSGNTIYF.